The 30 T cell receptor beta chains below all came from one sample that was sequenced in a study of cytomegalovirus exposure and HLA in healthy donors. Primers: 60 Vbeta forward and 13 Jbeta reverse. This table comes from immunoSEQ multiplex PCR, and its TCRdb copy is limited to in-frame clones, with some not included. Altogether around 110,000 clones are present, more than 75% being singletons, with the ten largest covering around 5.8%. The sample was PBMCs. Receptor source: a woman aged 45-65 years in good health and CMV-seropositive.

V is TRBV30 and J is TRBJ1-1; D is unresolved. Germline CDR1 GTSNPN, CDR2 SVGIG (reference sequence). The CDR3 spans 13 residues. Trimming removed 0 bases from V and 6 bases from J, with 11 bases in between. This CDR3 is CAWSVVWGAEAFF. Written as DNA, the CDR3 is TGTGCCTGGAGTGTAGTATGGGGAGCTGAAGCTTTCTTT.

The CDR3 nucleotides read TGCGCCAGCAGCACGGGGACAGAAGATACGCAGTATTTT. Its translation: CASSTGTEDTQYF. The chain is built from TRBV5-1 and TRBJ2-3; 7 nucleotides match TRBD1. The V gene's germline CDR1 is SGHRS and CDR2 YFSETQ. Losses at the gene ends were 4 bases for V and 5 bases for J; bases not matched to a gene: 4. CDR3 size: 13 residues.

CDR3 loop: CAWSEGIGGRNEKLFF. The CDR3 DNA reads as TGTGCCTGGAGTGAGGGTATCGGGGGGAGGAATGAAAAACTGTTTTTT. V and J are TRBV30 and TRBJ1-4; TRBD1 is a possible D gene (5 bases). Germline CDR1 is GTSNPN and CDR2 is SVGIG (reference sequence). The CDR3 has 16 residues. Trimming took 1 base from V and 5 from J, leaving 17 bases between them.

The CDR3 region has the DNA TGTGCCAGCGGGGGGGAGGGGAACACTGAAGCTTTCTTT. It is translated as CASGGEGNTEAFF. The genes are TRBV28 and TRBJ1-1; possible D gene TRBD1, 5 bases. Germline V gene data show CDR1 as MDHEN and CDR2 as SYDVKM. V was cut by 8 bases and J by 1 base, with 11 bases left in between. The length of the CDR3 is 13 residues.

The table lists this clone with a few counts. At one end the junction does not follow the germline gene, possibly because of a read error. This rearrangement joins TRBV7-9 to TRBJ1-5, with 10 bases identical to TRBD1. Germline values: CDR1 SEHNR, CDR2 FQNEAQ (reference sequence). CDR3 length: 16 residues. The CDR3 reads CSSSLGTGASNQPQHF. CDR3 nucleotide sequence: TGTTCCAGCAGCCTCGGGACAGGGGCAAGCAATCAGCCCCAGCATTTT. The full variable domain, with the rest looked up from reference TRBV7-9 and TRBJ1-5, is DTGVSQNPRHKITKRGQNVTFRCDPISEHNRLYWYRQTLGQGPEFLTYFQNEAQLEKSRLLSDRFSAERPKGSFSTLEIQRTEQGDSAMYLCSSSLGTGASNQPQHFGDGTRLSIL.

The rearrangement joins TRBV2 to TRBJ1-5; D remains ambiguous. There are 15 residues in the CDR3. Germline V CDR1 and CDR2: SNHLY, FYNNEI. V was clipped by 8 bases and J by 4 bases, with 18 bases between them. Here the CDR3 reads CASGPGRAANQPQHF. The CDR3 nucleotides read TGTGCCAGCGGACCCGGGCGGGCAGCGAATCAGCCCCAGCATTTT.

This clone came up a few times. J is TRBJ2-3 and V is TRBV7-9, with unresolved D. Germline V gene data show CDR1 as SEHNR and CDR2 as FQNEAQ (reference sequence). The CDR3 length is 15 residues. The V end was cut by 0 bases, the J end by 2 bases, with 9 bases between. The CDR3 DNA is TGTGCCAGCAGCTTAGCGGCATTGGTCACAGATACGCAGTATTTT. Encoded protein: CASSLAALVTDTQYF.

The CDR3 here is CASSLAPGQGTGELFF. CDR3 coding DNA: TGTGCCAGCAGCTTGGCCCCGGGACAGGGAACCGGGGAGCTGTTTTTT. The chain joins TRBV5-4 to TRBJ2-2; TRBD1 aligns across 9 bases. V dropped 0 bases and J dropped 5; count of bases not matched to a gene: 5. Germline V gene sequence: CDR1 SGHNT, CDR2 YYREEE (reference sequence). The CDR3 runs 16 residues.

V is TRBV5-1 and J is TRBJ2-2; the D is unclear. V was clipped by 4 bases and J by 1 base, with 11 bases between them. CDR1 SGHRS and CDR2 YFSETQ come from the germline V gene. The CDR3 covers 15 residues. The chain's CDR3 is CASSPTALNTGELFF. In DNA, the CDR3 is TGCGCCAGCAGCCCGACTGCTCTGAACACCGGGGAGCTGTTTTTT.

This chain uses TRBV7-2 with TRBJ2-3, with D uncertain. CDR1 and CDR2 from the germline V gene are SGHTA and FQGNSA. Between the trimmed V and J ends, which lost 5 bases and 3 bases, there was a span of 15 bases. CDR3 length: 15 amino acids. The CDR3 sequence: CASSQRPGYTDTQYF. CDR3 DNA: TGTGCCAGCAGCCAACGTCCAGGATATACAGATACGCAGTATTTT.

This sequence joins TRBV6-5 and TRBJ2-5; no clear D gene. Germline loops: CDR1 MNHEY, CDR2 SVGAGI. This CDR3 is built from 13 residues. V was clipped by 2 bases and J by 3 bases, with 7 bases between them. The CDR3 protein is CASSYLRKETQYF. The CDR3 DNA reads TGTGCCAGCAGTTACCTGAGGAAAGAGACCCAGTACTTC.

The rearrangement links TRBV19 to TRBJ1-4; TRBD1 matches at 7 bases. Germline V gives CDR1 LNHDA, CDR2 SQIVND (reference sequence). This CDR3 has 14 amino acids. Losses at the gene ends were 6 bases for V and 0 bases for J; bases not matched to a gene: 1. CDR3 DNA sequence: TGTGCCAGTAGGACAGGGCCAACTAATGAAAAACTGTTTTTT. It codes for CASRTGPTNEKLFF.

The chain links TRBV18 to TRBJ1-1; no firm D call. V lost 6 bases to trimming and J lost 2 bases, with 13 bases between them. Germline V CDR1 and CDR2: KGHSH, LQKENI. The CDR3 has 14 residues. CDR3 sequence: CASSPGRDNTEAFF. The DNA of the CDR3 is TGTGCCAGCTCTCCGGGTCGCGATAACACTGAAGCTTTCTTT.

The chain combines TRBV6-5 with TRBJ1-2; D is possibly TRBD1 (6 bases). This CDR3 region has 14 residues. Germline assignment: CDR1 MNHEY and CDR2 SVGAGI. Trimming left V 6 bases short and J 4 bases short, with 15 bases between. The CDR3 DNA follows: TGTGCCAGCAGACCCACAGGGTTGGGCTATGGCTACACCTTC. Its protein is CASRPTGLGYGYTF.

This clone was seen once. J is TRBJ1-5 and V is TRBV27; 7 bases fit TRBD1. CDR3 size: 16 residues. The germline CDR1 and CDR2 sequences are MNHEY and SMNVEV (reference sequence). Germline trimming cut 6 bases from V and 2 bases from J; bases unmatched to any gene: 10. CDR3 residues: CASRTHRGDGNQPQHF. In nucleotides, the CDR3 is TGTGCCAGCAGGACTCACAGGGGCGACGGCAATCAGCCCCAGCATTTT.

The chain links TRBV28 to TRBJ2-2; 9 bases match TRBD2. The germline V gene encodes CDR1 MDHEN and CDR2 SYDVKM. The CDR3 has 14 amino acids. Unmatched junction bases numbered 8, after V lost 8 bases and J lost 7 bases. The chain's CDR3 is CASSGGRARGELFF. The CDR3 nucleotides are TGTGCCAGCTCCGGCGGGAGGGCCCGCGGGGAGCTGTTTTTT. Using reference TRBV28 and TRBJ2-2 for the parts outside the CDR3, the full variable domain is DVKVTQSSRYLVKRTGEKVFLECVQDMDHENMFWYRQDPGLGLRLIYFSYDVKMKEKGDIPEGYSVSREKKERFSLILESASTNQTSMYLCASSGGRARGELFFGEGSRLTVL.

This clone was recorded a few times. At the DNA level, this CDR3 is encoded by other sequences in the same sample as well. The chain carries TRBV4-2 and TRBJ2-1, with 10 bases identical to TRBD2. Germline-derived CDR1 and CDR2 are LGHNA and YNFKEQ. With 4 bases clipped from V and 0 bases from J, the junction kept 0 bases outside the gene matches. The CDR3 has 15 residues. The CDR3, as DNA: TGTGCCAGCAGCCTAGCGGGGGGCTCCTACAATGAGCAGTTCTTC. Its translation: CASSLAGGSYNEQFF.

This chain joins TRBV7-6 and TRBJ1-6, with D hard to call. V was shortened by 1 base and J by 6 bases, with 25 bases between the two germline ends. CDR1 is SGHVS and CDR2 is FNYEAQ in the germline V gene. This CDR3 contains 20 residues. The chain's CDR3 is CASSLGDLGGSNRVNSPLHF. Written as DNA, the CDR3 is TGTGCCAGCAGCTTAGGAGACTTAGGCGGCTCGAATCGGGTTAATTCACCCCTCCACTTT.

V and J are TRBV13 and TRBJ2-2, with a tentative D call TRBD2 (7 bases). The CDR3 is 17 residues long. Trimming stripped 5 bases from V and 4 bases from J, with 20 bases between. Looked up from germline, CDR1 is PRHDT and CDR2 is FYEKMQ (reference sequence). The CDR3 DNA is TGTGCCAGCAGCCGATCGACGGGGGGCCGGGGCACCGGGGAGCTGTTTTTT. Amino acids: CASSRSTGGRGTGELFF.

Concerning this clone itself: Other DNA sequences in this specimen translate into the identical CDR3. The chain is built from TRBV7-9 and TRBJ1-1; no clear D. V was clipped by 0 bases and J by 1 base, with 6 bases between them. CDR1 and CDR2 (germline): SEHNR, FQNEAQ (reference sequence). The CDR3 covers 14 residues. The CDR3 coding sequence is TGTGCCAGCAGCTTAGCGGCGGGGAACACTGAAGCTTTCTTT. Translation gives CASSLAAGNTEAFF.

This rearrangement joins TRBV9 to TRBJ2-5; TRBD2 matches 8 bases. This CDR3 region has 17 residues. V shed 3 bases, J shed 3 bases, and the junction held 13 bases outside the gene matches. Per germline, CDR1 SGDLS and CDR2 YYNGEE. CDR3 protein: CASSALNGGAEEETQYF. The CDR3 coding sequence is TGTGCCAGCAGCGCACTAAACGGGGGGGCAGAAGAAGAGACCCAGTACTTC.

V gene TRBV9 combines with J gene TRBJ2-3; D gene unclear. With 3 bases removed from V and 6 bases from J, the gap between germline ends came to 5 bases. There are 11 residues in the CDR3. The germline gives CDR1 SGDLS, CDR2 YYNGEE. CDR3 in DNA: TGTGCCAGCAGCGAGGAGGATACGCAGTATTTT. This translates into CASSEEDTQYF.

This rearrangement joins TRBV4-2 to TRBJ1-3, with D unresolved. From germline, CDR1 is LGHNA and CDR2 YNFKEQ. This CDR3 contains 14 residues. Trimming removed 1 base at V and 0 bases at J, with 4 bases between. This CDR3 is CASSQGHSGNTIYF. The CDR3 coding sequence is TGTGCCAGCAGCCAAGGGCACTCTGGAAACACCATATATTTT.

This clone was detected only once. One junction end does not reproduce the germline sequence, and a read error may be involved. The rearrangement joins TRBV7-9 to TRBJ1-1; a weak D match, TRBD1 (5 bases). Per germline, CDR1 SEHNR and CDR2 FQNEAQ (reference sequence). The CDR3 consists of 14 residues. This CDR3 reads CSSSFLRGGTEAFF. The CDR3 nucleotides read TGTTCCAGCAGCTTCTTAAGGGGCGGCACTGAAGCTTTCTTT.

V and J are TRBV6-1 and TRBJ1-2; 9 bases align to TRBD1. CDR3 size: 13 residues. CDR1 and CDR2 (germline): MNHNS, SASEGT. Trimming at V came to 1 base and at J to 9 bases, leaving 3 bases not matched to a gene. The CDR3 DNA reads TGTGCCAGCAGTGAAGTGGGACAGGGAAGCTACACCTTC. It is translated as CASSEVGQGSYTF.

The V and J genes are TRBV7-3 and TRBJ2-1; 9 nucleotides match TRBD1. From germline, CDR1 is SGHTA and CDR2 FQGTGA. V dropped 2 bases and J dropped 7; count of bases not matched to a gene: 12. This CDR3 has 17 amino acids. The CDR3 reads CASSLSSNRDRENEQFF. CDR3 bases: TGTGCCAGCAGCTTATCCTCTAACCGGGACAGGGAGAATGAGCAGTTCTTC.

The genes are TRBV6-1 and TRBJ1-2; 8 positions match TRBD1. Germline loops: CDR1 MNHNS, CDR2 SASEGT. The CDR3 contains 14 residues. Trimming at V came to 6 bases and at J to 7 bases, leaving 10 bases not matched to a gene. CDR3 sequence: CASRIPGQAAGYTF. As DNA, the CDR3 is TGTGCCAGCAGAATTCCGGGACAGGCAGCTGGCTACACCTTC.

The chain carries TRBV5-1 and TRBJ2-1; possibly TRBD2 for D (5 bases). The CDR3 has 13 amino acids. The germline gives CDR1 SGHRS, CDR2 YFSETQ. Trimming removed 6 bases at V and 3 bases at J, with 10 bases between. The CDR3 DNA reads TGCGCCAGCAAGACTACGAGCTACAATGAGCAGTTCTTC. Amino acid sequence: CASKTTSYNEQFF.

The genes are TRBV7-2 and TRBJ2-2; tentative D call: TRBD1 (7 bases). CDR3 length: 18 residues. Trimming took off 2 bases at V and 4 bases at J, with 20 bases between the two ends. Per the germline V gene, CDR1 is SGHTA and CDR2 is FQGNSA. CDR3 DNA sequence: TGTGCCAGCAGCTTAAGGGCTGGCAGGGGGGTAGGCACCGGGGAGCTGTTTTTT. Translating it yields CASSLRAGRGVGTGELFF. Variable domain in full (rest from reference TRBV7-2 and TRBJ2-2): GAGVSQSPSNKVTEKGKDVELRCDPISGHTALYWYRQSLGQGLEFLIYFQGNSAPDKSGLPSDRFSAERTGGSVSTLTIQRTQQEDSAVYLCASSLRAGRGVGTGELFFGEGSRLTVL.

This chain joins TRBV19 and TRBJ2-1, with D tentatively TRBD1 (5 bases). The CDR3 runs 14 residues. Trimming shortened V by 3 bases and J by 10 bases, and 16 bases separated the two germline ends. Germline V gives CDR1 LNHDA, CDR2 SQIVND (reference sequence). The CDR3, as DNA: TGTGCCAGTAGTATTTCAGGGTTAAGCAACGAGCAGTTCTTC. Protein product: CASSISGLSNEQFF.